A single sample gave rise to the 6 T cell receptor beta chains below, sequenced in a study of blood T cell repertoires in COVID-19. Clones were sequenced by immunoSEQ multiplex PCR, and TCRdb holds only the in-frame ones, with some missing. The profile shows 50,000 to 55,000 clones, about 83% of them singletons. Sequencing was carried out using peripheral blood. The source of these receptors is a woman aged 80 or over with acute or convalescent COVID-19.

The chain recombines TRBV9 with TRBJ1-1; unclear D gene. The CDR3 is 14 amino acids. The germline V gene has CDR1 SGDLS and CDR2 YYNGEE. Trimming took 0 bases from V and 2 from J, leaving 8 bases between them. The CDR3 region is CASSVESRNTEAFF. The CDR3 DNA reads as TGTGCCAGCAGCGTAGAATCCAGAAACACTGAAGCTTTCTTT.

This rearrangement joins TRBV2 to TRBJ1-4; 7 bases match TRBD1. Germline loops: CDR1 SNHLY, CDR2 FYNNEI. Trimming at V came to 4 bases and at J to 7 bases, leaving 6 bases not matched to a gene. The CDR3 spans 14 residues. CDR3 loop: CASSVVRGLEKLFF. In nucleotides, the CDR3 is TGTGCCAGCAGTGTGGTTAGGGGGCTTGAAAAACTGTTTTTT.

V and J are TRBV6-6 and TRBJ2-7, with 8 bases identical to TRBD1. The CDR3 runs 11 residues. The trim removed 10 bases at V and 6 bases at J, leaving 5 bases unmatched. Germline V gives CDR1 MNHNY, CDR2 SVGAGI (reference sequence). CDR3 protein: CATGQGGEQYV. The CDR3 DNA follows: TGTGCCACCGGACAGGGCGGCGAGCAGTACGTC.

The rearrangement links TRBV11-3 to TRBJ2-1; no reliable D call. V dropped 0 bases and J dropped 6 bases, with 6 bases sitting between them. The CDR3 spans 13 residues. Germline lookup yields CDR1 SGHNT and CDR2 YENEEA. The CDR3, as DNA: TGTGCCAGCAGCTTAGAGGGCGTCAATGAGCAGTTCTTC. It codes for CASSLEGVNEQFF.

This rearrangement joins TRBV27 to TRBJ2-3, with TRBD1 identical over 7 bases. Germline assignment: CDR1 MNHEY and CDR2 SMNVEV (reference sequence). This CDR3 is 16 amino acids long. J was trimmed by 0 bases and V by 2 bases; bases with no gene match: 5. The CDR3 region has the DNA TGTGCCAGCAGTTTAGACTACAGGGGTAGCACAGATACGCAGTATTTT. This gives the protein CASSLDYRGSTDTQYF.

On this clone: At the DNA level, this CDR3 is encoded by other sequences in the same sample as well. J is TRBJ2-1 and V is TRBV4-2; 11 bases agree with TRBD2. CDR3 length: 16 amino acids. V gave up 0 bases and J gave up 8 bases; unmatched junction bases: 6. Germline V gene lookup returns CDR1 LGHNA and CDR2 YNFKEQ. CDR3 sequence: CASSQEGTSGGHEQFF. In nucleotides, the CDR3 is TGTGCCAGCAGCCAAGAAGGGACTAGCGGTGGACATGAGCAGTTCTTC.